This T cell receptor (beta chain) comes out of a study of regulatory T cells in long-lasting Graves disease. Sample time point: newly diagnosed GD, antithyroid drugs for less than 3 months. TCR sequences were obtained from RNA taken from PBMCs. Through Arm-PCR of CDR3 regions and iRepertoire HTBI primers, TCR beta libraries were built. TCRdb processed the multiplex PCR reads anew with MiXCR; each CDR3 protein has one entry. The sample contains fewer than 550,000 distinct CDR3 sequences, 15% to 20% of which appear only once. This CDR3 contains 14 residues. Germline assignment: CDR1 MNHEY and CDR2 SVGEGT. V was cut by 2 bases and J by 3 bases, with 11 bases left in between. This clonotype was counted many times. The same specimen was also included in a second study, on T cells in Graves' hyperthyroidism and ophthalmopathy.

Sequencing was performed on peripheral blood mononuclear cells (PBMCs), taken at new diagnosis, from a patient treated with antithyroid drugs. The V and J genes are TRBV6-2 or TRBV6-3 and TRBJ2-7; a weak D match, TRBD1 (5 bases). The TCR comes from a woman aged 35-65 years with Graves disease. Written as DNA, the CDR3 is TGTGCCAGCAGTTACCTAGACAGAGTCTACGAGCAGTACTTC. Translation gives CASSYLDRVYEQYF.